A single sample gave rise to the 30 T cell receptor beta chains below, sequenced in a study of blood T cell repertoires in COVID-19. Measured with immunoSEQ multiplex PCR; TCRdb has only the in-frame clones, and not every one. The profile shows 65,000 to 70,000 clones, 60% to 80% of them singletons. Sequencing was carried out using peripheral blood. The receptors originated from a woman aged 60-75 years with acute or convalescent COVID-19.

J is TRBJ1-2 and V is TRBV6-5, with TRBD1 identical over 8 bases. Germline lookup yields CDR1 MNHEY and CDR2 SVGAGI. V was clipped by 6 bases and J by 9 bases; unmatched bases: 3. The CDR3 runs to 11 residues. The CDR3 DNA reads as TGTGCCAGCAGCGGACAGGGTAGCTACACCTTC. Translated, it gives CASSGQGSYTF.

The chain combines TRBV7-3 with TRBJ2-2; D perhaps matches TRBD2 (7 bases). In germline, CDR1 is SGHTA, CDR2 FQGTGA. V was pared by 5 bases and J by 1 base, with 14 bases between. The CDR3 covers 16 residues. CDR3 sequence: CASSPPGGLNTGELFF. CDR3 coding DNA: TGTGCCAGCAGCCCCCCCGGGGGGCTGAACACCGGGGAGCTGTTTTTT.

This clone was detected a few times. The CDR3: CASSEAEAGANVLTF. In DNA form, the CDR3 reads TGTGCCAGCAGTGAAGCGGAGGCTGGGGCCAACGTCCTGACTTTC. This chain joins TRBV6-1 and TRBJ2-6, with D possibly being TRBD2 (5 bases). The CDR3 totals 15 residues. V gave up 0 bases and J gave up 2 bases, with 5 bases separating them. Germline V gives CDR1 MNHNS, CDR2 SASEGT.

This chain connects TRBV5-1 to TRBJ1-5; D unclear. Per germline, CDR1 SGHRS and CDR2 YFSETQ. With 0 bases removed from V and 0 bases from J, the gap between germline ends came to 10 bases. This CDR3 has 16 residues. In DNA, the CDR3 is TGCGCCAGCAGCTTGGTACCGGGAGATAGCAATCAGCCCCAGCATTTT. This gives the protein CASSLVPGDSNQPQHF.

The chain recombines TRBV3-1 (or the pseudogene TRBV3-2) with TRBJ2-3, with TRBD2 as a possible D gene (5 bases). Trimming removed 0 bases from V and 0 bases from J, with 22 bases in between. Per germline, CDR1 LGHDT and CDR2 YNNKEL (reference sequence). The CDR3 sequence is 20 residues long. The CDR3: CASSQENELVDTTSTDTQYF. In DNA, the CDR3 is TGTGCCAGCAGCCAAGAGAACGAACTAGTAGATACCACTAGCACAGATACGCAGTATTTT.

J is TRBJ2-7 and V is TRBV14, with 7 bases lining up with TRBD2. CDR1 SGHDN and CDR2 FVKESK come from the germline V gene. Trimming removed 2 bases from V and 6 bases from J; junction bases left unmatched: 7. The CDR3 consists of 14 residues. The CDR3 reads CASSQYGGIGEQYF. CDR3 sequence (DNA): TGTGCCAGCAGCCAATACGGGGGGATAGGCGAGCAGTACTTC.

The sample holds a few counts of this clone. This chain joins TRBV28 and TRBJ1-1; unclear D gene. Germline V lookup: CDR1 MDHEN, CDR2 SYDVKM. The CDR3 runs 14 residues. Trimming pared 4 bases from V and 6 bases from J, leaving 15 bases between. CDR3 amino acids: CASSWYGRAAEAFF. The CDR3 DNA is TGTGCCAGCAGTTGGTACGGTCGCGCCGCTGAAGCTTTCTTT. Full variable domain (rest looked up from reference TRBV28 and TRBJ1-1): DVKVTQSSRYLVKRTGEKVFLECVQDMDHENMFWYRQDPGLGLRLIYFSYDVKMKEKGDIPEGYSVSREKKERFSLILESASTNQTSMYLCASSWYGRAAEAFFGQGTRLTVV.

V usage is TRBV19 and J usage is TRBJ2-5; D is perhaps TRBD1 (5 bases). CDR3 length equals 14 residues. V gave up 5 bases and J gave up 7 bases, with 17 bases separating them. Germline CDR1 reads LNHDA; CDR2 reads SQIVND (reference sequence). CDR3 amino acids: CASSPDDSVGTQYF. CDR3 nucleotides: TGTGCCAGTAGTCCCGACGACAGCGTAGGGACCCAGTACTTC.

This chain connects TRBV6-2 or TRBV6-3 to TRBJ1-5, with 7 bases that match TRBD1. This CDR3 has 18 amino acids. Looked up from germline, CDR1 is MNHEY and CDR2 is SVGEGT. With 6 bases clipped from V and 3 bases from J, the junction kept 17 bases outside the gene matches. The CDR3 DNA reads TGTGCCAGCAGCCCCACAAGGTTAGCAGGGGGGACCAATCAGCCCCAGCATTTT. It is translated as CASSPTRLAGGTNQPQHF.

The V call is TRBV5-1, the J call TRBJ1-3; the D gene is possibly TRBD1 (6 bases). The germline V and J ends were trimmed by 4 bases and 2 bases, with 19 bases remaining between them. This CDR3 spans 17 amino acids. CDR1 is SGHRS and CDR2 is YFSETQ in the germline V gene. In DNA form, the CDR3 reads TGCGCCAGCAGCCCCCAAGTCGGCGGGGGCCCTGGAAACACCATATATTTT. This encodes CASSPQVGGGPGNTIYF.

V and J are TRBV5-1 and TRBJ2-7; 13 bases line up with TRBD2. The CDR3 contains 14 residues. V lost 4 bases, J lost 5 bases, and 3 bases stayed unmatched. Germline V gene sequence: CDR1 SGHRS, CDR2 YFSETQ. The CDR3 loop is CASSPGTSGDEQYF. The CDR3 DNA sequence: TGCGCCAGCAGCCCGGGGACTAGCGGGGACGAGCAGTACTTC. The whole variable domain, filled in from reference TRBV5-1 and TRBJ2-7, reads KAGVTQTPRYLIKTRGQQVTLSCSPISGHRSVSWYQQTPGQGLQFLFEYFSETQRNKGNFPGRFSGRQFSNSRSEMNVSTLELGDSALYLCASSPGTSGDEQYFGPGTRLTVT.

The V and J genes are TRBV3-1 (or the pseudogene TRBV3-2) and TRBJ1-1; TRBD1 might be the D (6 bases). Germline V lookup: CDR1 LGHDT, CDR2 YNNKEL (reference sequence). This CDR3 contains 15 residues. The germline V and J ends were trimmed by 2 bases and 3 bases, with 13 bases remaining between them. The CDR3 protein is CASSQRGGGYTEAFF. Written as DNA, the CDR3 is TGTGCCAGCAGCCAAAGGGGAGGGGGGTACACTGAAGCTTTCTTT.

The chain employs TRBV4-3 and TRBJ2-7; 7 nucleotides align to TRBD1. The CDR3 is 13 amino acids. The V segment lost 3 bases and the J segment 5 bases; nucleotides outside the gene matches: 4. CDR1 and CDR2 (germline): LGHNA, YSLEER. The CDR3 coding sequence is TGCGCCAGCAGCCAGGGACAGAGGGACGAGCAGTACTTC. It translates to CASSQGQRDEQYF.

This clone has only a few counts. This rearrangement joins TRBV5-1 to TRBJ2-5; the D is unclear. Germline V gene lookup returns CDR1 SGHRS and CDR2 YFSETQ. Between the trimmed V and J ends, which lost 3 bases and 2 bases, there was a span of 14 bases. The CDR3 has 15 residues. The CDR3 protein is CASSSRRLEQETQYF. DNA of the CDR3: TGCGCCAGCAGCTCCCGACGGCTGGAGCAAGAGACCCAGTACTTC.

This chain links TRBV4-3 with TRBJ2-1, with D perhaps TRBD1 (6 bases). The CDR3 has 14 residues. The germline CDR1 and CDR2 sequences are LGHNA and YSLEER. V lost 1 base to trimming and J lost 8 bases, with 12 bases between them. DNA for the CDR3: TGCGCCAGCAGCCAAGGTACAGGGAGATATGAGCAGTTCTTC. Protein: CASSQGTGRYEQFF.

CDR3 amino acids: CASGSGQGALGDTQYF. CDR3 DNA: TGTGCCAGTGGGAGCGGACAGGGGGCACTCGGTGATACGCAGTATTTT. The chain combines TRBV19 with TRBJ2-3; 11 positions agree with TRBD1. The CDR3 loop spans 16 amino acids. CDR1 is LNHDA, CDR2 SQIVND, per germline (reference sequence). Germline trimming cut 8 bases from V and 6 bases from J; bases unmatched to any gene: 13.

The chain uses TRBV19 and TRBJ1-2; D ambiguous. The V and J ends lost 3 bases and 2 bases respectively, with 7 bases between them. Per germline, CDR1 LNHDA and CDR2 SQIVND (reference sequence). CDR3 size: 13 residues. The CDR3 here is CASSMPGNYGYTF. CDR3 nucleotides: TGTGCCAGTAGTATGCCCGGGAACTATGGCTACACCTTC.

This sequence joins TRBV2 and TRBJ1-1; possible D gene TRBD1, 6 bases. Germline CDR1 SNHLY, CDR2 FYNNEI. Trimming shortened V by 9 bases and J by 0 bases, and 14 bases separated the two germline ends. The CDR3 covers 14 residues. CDR3 amino acids: CASTGTRLNTEAFF. The CDR3 coding sequence is TGTGCCAGTACAGGGACCCGCCTGAACACTGAAGCTTTCTTT.

This chain uses TRBV5-1 with TRBJ2-6; 7 positions agree with TRBD2. J gave up 0 bases and V 4 bases, and 10 bases lay outside the gene matches. The CDR3 is 18 amino acids. CDR1 is SGHRS and CDR2 is YFSETQ in the germline V gene. CDR3 in amino acids: CASSQRGEGSSGANVLTF. The CDR3 region has the DNA TGCGCCAGCAGCCAGCGCGGGGAGGGGAGCTCTGGGGCCAACGTCCTGACTTTC.

This sequence joins TRBV5-1 and TRBJ2-5, with TRBD1 as a possible D gene (6 bases). V was cut by 10 bases and J by 2 bases, with 21 bases left in between. This CDR3 spans 15 amino acids. Germline V gives CDR1 SGHRS, CDR2 YFSETQ. CDR3 protein: CASGEQWDPQETQYF. CDR3 nucleotide sequence: TGCGCCTCAGGGGAACAATGGGACCCACAAGAGACCCAGTACTTC. Complete variable domain (other parts from reference TRBV5-1 and TRBJ2-5): KAGVTQTPRYLIKTRGQQVTLSCSPISGHRSVSWYQQTPGQGLQFLFEYFSETQRNKGNFPGRFSGRQFSNSRSEMNVSTLELGDSALYLCASGEQWDPQETQYFGPGTRLLVL.

CDR3 in amino acids: CASRTSGPYNEQFF. As DNA, the CDR3 is TGCGCCAGCAGGACTAGCGGCCCTTACAATGAGCAGTTCTTC. The chain couples TRBV10-2 to TRBJ2-1, with TRBD2 matching over 9 bases. This CDR3 region has 14 residues. The germline V gene has CDR1 WSHSY and CDR2 SAAADI. V lost 6 bases to trimming and J lost 4 bases; unmatched junction nucleotides: 4.

Here the CDR3 reads CASSAPWASGGADTQYF. In DNA form, the CDR3 reads TGTGCCAGCAGCGCCCCCTGGGCTAGCGGGGGGGCAGATACGCAGTATTTT. The rearrangement joins TRBV11-2 to TRBJ2-3, with TRBD2 matching 12 bases. The CDR3 is 17 amino acids. CDR1 is SGHAT and CDR2 is FQNNGV in the germline V gene. J gave up 4 bases and V 5 bases, and 10 bases lay outside the gene matches. Full variable domain (outside the CDR3, taken from reference TRBV11-2 and TRBJ2-3): EAGVAQSPRYKIIEKRQSVAFWCNPISGHATLYWYQQILGQGPKLLIQFQNNGVVDDSQLPKDRFSAERLKGVDSTLKIQPAKLEDSAVYLCASSAPWASGGADTQYFGPGTRLTVL.

The chain has TRBV5-1 and TRBJ2-7; D not certain. Germline V gene sequence: CDR1 SGHRS, CDR2 YFSETQ. This CDR3 region has 15 residues. Between the trimmed V and J ends, which lost 0 bases and 0 bases, there was a span of 10 bases. CDR3 loop: CASSLGVFSSYEQYF. CDR3 in DNA: TGCGCCAGCAGCTTGGGTGTCTTTAGCTCCTACGAGCAGTACTTC.

This clone was recorded only once. The rearrangement joins TRBV28 to TRBJ1-3; 9 bases are a match to TRBD1. Germline values: CDR1 MDHEN, CDR2 SYDVKM. The CDR3 spans 17 residues. With 6 bases clipped from V and 2 bases from J, the junction kept 11 bases outside the gene matches. CDR3 sequence (DNA): TGTGCCAGCAGCCCCGCCGGACAGGGGAACGCTGGAAACACCATATATTTT. This sequence encodes CASSPAGQGNAGNTIYF.

This rearrangement joins TRBV5-4 to TRBJ1-4, with D hard to call. CDR1 and CDR2 from the germline V gene are SGHNT and YYREEE (reference sequence). The V end was cut by 1 base, the J end by 3 bases, with 10 bases between. This CDR3 is 15 amino acids long. Written as DNA, the CDR3 is TGTGCCAGCAGCTTGAATGAGCAGGCTAATGAAAAACTGTTTTTT. This gives the protein CASSLNEQANEKLFF.

In DNA, the CDR3 is TGTGCCAGCAGGAGGGCTAGCGGGGGCCATACGCAGTATTTT. Translation: CASRRASGGHTQYF. This sequence joins TRBV27 and TRBJ2-3; 10 nucleotides match TRBD2. The J segment lost 7 bases and the V segment lost 6 bases, leaving 7 bases of the junction unmatched. CDR1 MNHEY and CDR2 SMNVEV come from the germline V gene (reference sequence). The CDR3 covers 14 residues.

The chain carries TRBV29-1 and TRBJ1-5; 9 nucleotides line up with TRBD1. Germline CDR1 is SQVTM and CDR2 is ANQGSEA. The CDR3 covers 14 residues. Trimming took 6 bases from V and 3 from J; bases not matched to a gene: 6. The CDR3 reads CSVGGTGNNQPQHF. The CDR3 DNA reads TGCAGCGTAGGAGGGACAGGGAACAATCAGCCCCAGCATTTT.

CDR3 loop: CASSPLGCYRDNRHEQYF. In DNA form, the CDR3 reads TGTGCCAGCAGCCCCCTGGGTTGTTACAGGGACAATAGGCACGAGCAGTACTTC. V and J are TRBV6-9 and TRBJ2-7, with D perhaps TRBD1 (6 bases). V was shortened by 6 bases and J by 5 bases, with 29 bases between the two germline ends. The V gene's germline CDR1 is MNHGY and CDR2 SVAAGI. The CDR3 is made up of 18 amino acids.

V gene TRBV9 combines with J gene TRBJ1-1; possible D gene TRBD1, 6 bases. The CDR3 is 14 amino acids. Germline lookup yields CDR1 SGDLS and CDR2 YYNGEE. The germline V and J ends were trimmed by 4 bases and 8 bases, with 18 bases remaining between them. The CDR3 sequence: CASSPRGYLPEAFF. The CDR3, as DNA: TGTGCCAGCAGCCCCAGGGGCTACCTTCCCGAAGCTTTCTTT.

This sequence joins TRBV6-5 and TRBJ2-7, with 8 bases identical to TRBD1. The CDR3 has 16 amino acids. CDR1 MNHEY and CDR2 SVGAGI come from the germline V gene. The V gene end was trimmed by 0 bases and the J gene end by 2 bases; junction bases not matched to a gene: 6. CDR3 nucleotides: TGTGCCAGCAGTTACTCGACGGGACAGGTCCCCTACGAGCAGTACTTC. As protein: CASSYSTGQVPYEQYF.